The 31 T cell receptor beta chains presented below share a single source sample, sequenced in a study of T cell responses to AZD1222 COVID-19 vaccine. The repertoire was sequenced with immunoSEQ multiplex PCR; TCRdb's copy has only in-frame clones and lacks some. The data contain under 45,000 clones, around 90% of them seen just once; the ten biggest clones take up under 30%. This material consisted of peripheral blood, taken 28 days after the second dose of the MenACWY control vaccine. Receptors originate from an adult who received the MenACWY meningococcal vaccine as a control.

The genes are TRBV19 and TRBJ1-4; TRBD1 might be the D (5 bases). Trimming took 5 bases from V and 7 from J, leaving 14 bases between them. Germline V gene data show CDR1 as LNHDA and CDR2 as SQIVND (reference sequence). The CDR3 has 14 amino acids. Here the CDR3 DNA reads TGTGCCAGTAGTCATCGTGGGGCCGGTGAAAAACTGTTTTTT. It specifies CASSHRGAGEKLFF.

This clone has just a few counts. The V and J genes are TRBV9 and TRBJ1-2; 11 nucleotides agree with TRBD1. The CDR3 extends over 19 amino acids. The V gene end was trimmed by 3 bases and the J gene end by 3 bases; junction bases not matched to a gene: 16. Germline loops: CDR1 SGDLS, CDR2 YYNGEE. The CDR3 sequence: CASSAGGRDRGIYDYGYTF. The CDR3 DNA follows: TGTGCCAGCAGCGCTGGGGGCCGGGACAGGGGGATTTATGACTATGGCTACACCTTC.

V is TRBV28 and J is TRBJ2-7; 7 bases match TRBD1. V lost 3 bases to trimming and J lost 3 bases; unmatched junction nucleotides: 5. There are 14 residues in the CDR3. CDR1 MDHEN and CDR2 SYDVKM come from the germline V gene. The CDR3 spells CASSLTGPRYEQYF. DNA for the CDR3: TGTGCCAGCAGTTTGACAGGGCCCCGCTACGAGCAGTACTTC.

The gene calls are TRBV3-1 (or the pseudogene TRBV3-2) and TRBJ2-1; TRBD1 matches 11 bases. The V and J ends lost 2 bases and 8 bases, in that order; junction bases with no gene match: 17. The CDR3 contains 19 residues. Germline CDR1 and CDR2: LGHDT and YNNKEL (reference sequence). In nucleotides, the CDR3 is TGTGCCAGCAGCCAATCCATGGACAGGGGGCTGGGCGTCCCGGATGAGCAGTTCTTC. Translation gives CASSQSMDRGLGVPDEQFF.

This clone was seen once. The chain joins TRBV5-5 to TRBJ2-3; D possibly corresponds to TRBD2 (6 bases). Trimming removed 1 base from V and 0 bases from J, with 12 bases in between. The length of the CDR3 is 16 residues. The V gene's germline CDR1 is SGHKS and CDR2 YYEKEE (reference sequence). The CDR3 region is CASSLFAGRSTDTQYF. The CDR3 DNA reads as TGTGCCAGCAGCTTGTTTGCGGGGCGCAGCACAGATACGCAGTATTTT.

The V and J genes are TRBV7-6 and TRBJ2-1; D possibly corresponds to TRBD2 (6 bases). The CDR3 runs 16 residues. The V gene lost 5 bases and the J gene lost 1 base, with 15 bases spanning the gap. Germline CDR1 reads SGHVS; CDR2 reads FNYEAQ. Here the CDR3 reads CASSRLGRGSYNEQFF. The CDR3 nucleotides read TGTGCCAGCAGCCGCCTCGGTCGGGGGTCCTACAATGAGCAGTTCTTC.

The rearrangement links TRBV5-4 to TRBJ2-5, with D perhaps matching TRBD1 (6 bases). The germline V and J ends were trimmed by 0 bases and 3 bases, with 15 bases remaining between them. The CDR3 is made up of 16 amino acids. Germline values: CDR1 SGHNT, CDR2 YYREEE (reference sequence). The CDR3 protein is CASSLAGIRGKETQYF. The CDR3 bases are TGTGCCAGCAGCTTGGCCGGTATCAGGGGAAAAGAGACCCAGTACTTC.

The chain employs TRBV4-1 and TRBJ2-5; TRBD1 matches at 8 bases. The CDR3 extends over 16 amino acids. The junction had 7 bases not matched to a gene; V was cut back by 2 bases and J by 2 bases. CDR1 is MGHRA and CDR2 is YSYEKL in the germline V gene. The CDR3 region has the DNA TGCGCCAGCAGCCAACACGGGACAGGCGTTCAAGAGACCCAGTACTTC. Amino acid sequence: CASSQHGTGVQETQYF.

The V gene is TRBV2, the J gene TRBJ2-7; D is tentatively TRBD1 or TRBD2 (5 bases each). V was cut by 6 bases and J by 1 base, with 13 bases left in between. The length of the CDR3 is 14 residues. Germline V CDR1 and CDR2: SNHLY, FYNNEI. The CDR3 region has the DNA TGTGCCAGCAGACCGGGACGGTCATCCTACGAGCAGTACTTC. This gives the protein CASRPGRSSYEQYF.

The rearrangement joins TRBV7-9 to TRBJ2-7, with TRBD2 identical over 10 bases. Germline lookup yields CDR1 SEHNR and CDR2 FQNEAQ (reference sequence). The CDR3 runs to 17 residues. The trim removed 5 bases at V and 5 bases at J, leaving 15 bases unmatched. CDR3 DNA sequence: TGTGCCAGCAGCCCCCTGAGCGGGAGGGAGATAACCCACGAGCAGTACTTC. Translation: CASSPLSGREITHEQYF.

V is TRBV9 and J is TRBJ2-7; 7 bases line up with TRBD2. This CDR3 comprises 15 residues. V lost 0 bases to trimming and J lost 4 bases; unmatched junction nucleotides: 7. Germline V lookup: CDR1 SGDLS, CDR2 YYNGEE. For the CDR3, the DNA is TGTGCCAGCAGCGTAGAGGCGGGAGTGGATTACGAGCAGTACTTC. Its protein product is CASSVEAGVDYEQYF.

The CDR3 DNA is TGTGCCAGTAGCATACCCCCTTTTTCCGAAGCTTTCTTT. Protein product: CASSIPPFSEAFF. V and J are TRBV19 and TRBJ1-1; no clear D. Trimming took 6 bases from V and 8 from J, leaving 16 bases between them. From germline, CDR1 is LNHDA and CDR2 SQIVND (reference sequence). The CDR3 length is 13 residues.

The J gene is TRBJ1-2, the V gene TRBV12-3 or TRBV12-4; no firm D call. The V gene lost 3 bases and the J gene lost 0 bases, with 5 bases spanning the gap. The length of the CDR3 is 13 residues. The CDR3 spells CASSLKPNYGYTF. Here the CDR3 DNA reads TGTGCCAGCAGTTTGAAGCCTAACTATGGCTACACCTTC.

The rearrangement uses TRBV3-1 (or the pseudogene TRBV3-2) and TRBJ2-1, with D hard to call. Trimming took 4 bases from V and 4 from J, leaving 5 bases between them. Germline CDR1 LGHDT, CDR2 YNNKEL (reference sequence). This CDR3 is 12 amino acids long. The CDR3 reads CASSPNYNEQFF. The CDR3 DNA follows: TGTGCCAGCAGCCCCAATTACAATGAGCAGTTCTTC.

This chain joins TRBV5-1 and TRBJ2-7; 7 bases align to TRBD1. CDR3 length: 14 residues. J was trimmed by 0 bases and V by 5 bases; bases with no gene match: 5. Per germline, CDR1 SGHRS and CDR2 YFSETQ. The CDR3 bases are TGCGCCAGCAGTGTGACAGGGTACTCCTACGAGCAGTACTTC. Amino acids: CASSVTGYSYEQYF. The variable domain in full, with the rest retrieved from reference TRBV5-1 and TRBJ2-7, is KAGVTQTPRYLIKTRGQQVTLSCSPISGHRSVSWYQQTPGQGLQFLFEYFSETQRNKGNFPGRFSGRQFSNSRSEMNVSTLELGDSALYLCASSVTGYSYEQYFGPGTRLTVT.

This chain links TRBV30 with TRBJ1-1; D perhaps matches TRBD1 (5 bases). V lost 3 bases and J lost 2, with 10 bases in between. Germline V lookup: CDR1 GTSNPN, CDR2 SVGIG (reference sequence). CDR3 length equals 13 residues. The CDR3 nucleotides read TGTGCCTGGAGATGGACACTAAACACTGAAGCTTTCTTT. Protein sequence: CAWRWTLNTEAFF.

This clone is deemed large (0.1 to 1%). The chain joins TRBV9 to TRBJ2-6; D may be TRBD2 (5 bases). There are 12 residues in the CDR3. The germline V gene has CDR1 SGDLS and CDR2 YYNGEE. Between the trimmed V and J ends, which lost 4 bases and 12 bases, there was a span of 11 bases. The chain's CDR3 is CASSPGEGVLTF. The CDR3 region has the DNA TGTGCCAGCAGCCCAGGAGAGGGCGTCCTGACTTTC. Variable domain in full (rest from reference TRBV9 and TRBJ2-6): DSGVTQTPKHLITATGQRVTLRCSPRSGDLSVYWYQQSLDQGLQFLIQYYNGEERAKGNILERFSAQQFPDLHSELNLSSLELGDSALYFCASSPGEGVLTFGAGSRLTVL.

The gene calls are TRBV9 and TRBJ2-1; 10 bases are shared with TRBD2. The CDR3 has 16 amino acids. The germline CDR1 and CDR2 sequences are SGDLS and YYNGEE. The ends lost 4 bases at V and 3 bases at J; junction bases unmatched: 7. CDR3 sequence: CASSRATSGVYNEQFF. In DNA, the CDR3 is TGTGCCAGCAGCCGAGCCACTAGCGGGGTCTACAATGAGCAGTTCTTC.

CDR3 region: CASSLRQGRNYEQYF. The DNA for the CDR3 is TGCGCCAGCAGCTTGCGACAGGGGAGGAACTACGAGCAGTACTTC. The chain is built from TRBV5-1 and TRBJ2-7, with 8 bases lining up with TRBD1. J was trimmed by 3 bases and V by 1 base; bases with no gene match: 6. Germline V gene lookup returns CDR1 SGHRS and CDR2 YFSETQ. The CDR3 is made up of 15 amino acids. Full variable domain (rest looked up from reference TRBV5-1 and TRBJ2-7): KAGVTQTPRYLIKTRGQQVTLSCSPISGHRSVSWYQQTPGQGLQFLFEYFSETQRNKGNFPGRFSGRQFSNSRSEMNVSTLELGDSALYLCASSLRQGRNYEQYFGPGTRLTVT.

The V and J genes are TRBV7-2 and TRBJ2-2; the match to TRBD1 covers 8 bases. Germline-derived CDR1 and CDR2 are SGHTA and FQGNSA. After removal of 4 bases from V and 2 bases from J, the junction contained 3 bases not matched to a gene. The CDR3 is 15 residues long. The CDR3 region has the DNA TGTGCCAGCAGCTGGGACAGGAGAAACACCGGGGAGCTGTTTTTT. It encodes CASSWDRRNTGELFF.

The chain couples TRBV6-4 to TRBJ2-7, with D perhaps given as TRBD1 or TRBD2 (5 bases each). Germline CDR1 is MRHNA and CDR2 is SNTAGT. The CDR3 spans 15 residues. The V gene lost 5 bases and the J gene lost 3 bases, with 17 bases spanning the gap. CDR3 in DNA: TGTGCCAGCAGTATCACCGCCGGGACCATCTACGAGCAGTACTTC. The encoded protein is CASSITAGTIYEQYF.

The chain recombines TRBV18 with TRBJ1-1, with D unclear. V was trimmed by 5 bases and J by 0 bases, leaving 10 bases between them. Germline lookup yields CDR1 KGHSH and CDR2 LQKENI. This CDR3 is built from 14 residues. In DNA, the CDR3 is TGTGCCAGCTCAAAAGACACCATGAACACTGAAGCTTTCTTT. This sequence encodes CASSKDTMNTEAFF.

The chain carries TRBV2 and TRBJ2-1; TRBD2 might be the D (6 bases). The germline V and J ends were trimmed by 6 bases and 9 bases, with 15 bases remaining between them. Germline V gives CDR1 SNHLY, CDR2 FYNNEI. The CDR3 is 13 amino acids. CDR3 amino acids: CASRGDSLGEQFF. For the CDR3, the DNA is TGTGCCAGCAGGGGGGACTCCCTGGGTGAGCAGTTCTTC.

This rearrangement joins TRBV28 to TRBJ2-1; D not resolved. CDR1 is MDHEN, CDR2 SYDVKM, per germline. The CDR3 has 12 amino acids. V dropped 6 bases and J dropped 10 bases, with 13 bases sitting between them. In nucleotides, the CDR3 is TGTGCCAGCAGCCCGTACGAAGGGGAGCAGTTCTTC. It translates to CASSPYEGEQFF.

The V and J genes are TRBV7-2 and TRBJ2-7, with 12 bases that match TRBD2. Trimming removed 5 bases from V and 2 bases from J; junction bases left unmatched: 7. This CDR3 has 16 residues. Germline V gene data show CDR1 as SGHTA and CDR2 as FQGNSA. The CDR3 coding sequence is TGTGCCAGCAGCCCTCGGACTAGCGGGATCCCCTACGAGCAGTACTTC. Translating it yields CASSPRTSGIPYEQYF.

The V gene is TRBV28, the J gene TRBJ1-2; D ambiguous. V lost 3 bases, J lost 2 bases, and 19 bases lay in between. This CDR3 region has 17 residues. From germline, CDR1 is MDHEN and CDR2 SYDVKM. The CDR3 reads CASSLSPRPYKNYGYTF. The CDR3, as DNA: TGTGCCAGCAGTTTGAGCCCCCGACCATACAAAAACTATGGCTACACCTTC.

The CDR3 loop is CASSSTASIYEQYF. In DNA form, the CDR3 reads TGTGCCAGTAGTTCGACAGCCTCGATTTACGAGCAGTACTTC. The V and J genes are TRBV19 and TRBJ2-7, with D possibly being TRBD1 (5 bases). The V end was cut by 5 bases, the J end by 4 bases, with 15 bases between. The CDR3 runs 14 residues. Germline CDR1 LNHDA, CDR2 SQIVND (reference sequence).

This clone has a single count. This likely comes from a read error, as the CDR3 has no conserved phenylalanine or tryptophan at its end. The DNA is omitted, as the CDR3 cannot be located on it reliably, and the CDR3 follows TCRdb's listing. CDR3 sequence: CASVPGGEYL. The rearrangement links TRBV21-1 to TRBJ2-7; the table's D gene call, TRBD2, was not cross checked with the DNA. TRBV21-1 is a known pseudogene. The CDR3 is 10 residues long, counting both termini.

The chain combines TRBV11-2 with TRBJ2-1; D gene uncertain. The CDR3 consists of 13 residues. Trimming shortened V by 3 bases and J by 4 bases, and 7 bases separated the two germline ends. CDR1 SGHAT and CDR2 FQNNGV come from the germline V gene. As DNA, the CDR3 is TGTGCCAGCAGCTTCCGAGAATACAATGAGCAGTTCTTC. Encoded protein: CASSFREYNEQFF.

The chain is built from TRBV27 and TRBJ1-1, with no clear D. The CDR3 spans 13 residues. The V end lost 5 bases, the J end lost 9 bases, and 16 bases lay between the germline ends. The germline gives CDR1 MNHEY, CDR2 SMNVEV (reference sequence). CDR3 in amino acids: CASSENLRVKAFF. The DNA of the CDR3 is TGTGCCAGCAGTGAAAACCTTCGGGTAAAAGCTTTCTTT.

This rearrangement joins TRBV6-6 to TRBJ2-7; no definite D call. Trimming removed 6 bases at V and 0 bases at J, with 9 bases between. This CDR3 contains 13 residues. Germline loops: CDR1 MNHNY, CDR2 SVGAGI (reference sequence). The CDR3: CASSERNSYEQYF. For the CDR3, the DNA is TGTGCCAGCAGCGAAAGGAACTCCTACGAGCAGTACTTC.